This TCR beta chain is from a study of OX40 agonist ivuxolimab in advanced cancers. In terms of the full investigation: Ivuxolimab, which targeted the costimulatory receptor OX40 (CD134), was an agonistic, fully human IgG2 monoclonal antibody. Intravenous ivuxolimab was administered to patients every 2 weeks at six dose levels: 0.01, 0.1, 0.3, 1.5, 3 and 10 mg/kg. Of the approximately 50 patients in dose escalation, about 20 had hepatocellular carcinoma, about 15 had melanoma, 9 had renal cell carcinoma and 9 had head and neck cancer. In the dose-escalation cohort, approximately 80% of patients were male, and the mean age was roughly 60 years with a range of roughly 23 to 79. Prior anti-PD-1, anti-PD-L1 or anti-CTLA-4 therapy was permitted, and 40% of dose-escalation patients had received checkpoint inhibitors. Partial responses occurred in three dose-escalation patients, of whom one had hepatocellular carcinoma and two had cutaneous melanoma. The point of sequencing TCRbeta in the periphery was to test whether ivuxolimab changed TCR sequence diversity and drove clonal T-cell expansion. The paper describes the monotherapy dose-escalation part (N of about 54 patients) of the phase I trial of ivuxolimab. Study-wide conclusions, independent of this receptor: Partial responders in the 0.1-3.0 mg/kg groups had among the lowest normalized peripheral clonal expansion, especially among CD8+ T cells. On average, CD8+ T cells showed more expanded clones than CD4+ T cells after ivuxolimab. The antigen specificity of the peripheral T cells that underwent clonal expansion was not determined. Low levels of normalized T-cell clonal expansion were also seen in some nonresponding patients. At doses from 0.1 to 3.0 mg/kg, clonal expansion was seen in both CD4+ and CD8+ blood T cells between baseline and week 6.

For sequencing of the TCRbeta CDR3 region, genomic DNA was extracted from the sorted cells. The immunoSEQ Assay was used to sequence the TCRbeta CDR3 regions. TCRdb's version of the immuneACCESS table is confined to in-frame rearrangements and falls short of the full clone set. An unresolved V gene accounts for under half of the shortfall where checked; the remainder is of unknown origin. The sample has roughly 77,000 clones on record, about 85% of them singletons. The ten most abundant clones make up around 2.3% of the sample. Patients with autoimmune disease history or receiving systemic immunosuppression were excluded from the trial. Peripheral blood for TCR sequencing was collected from all dose cohorts at baseline, on cycle 4 day 1, and on cycle 7 day 1. The samples were taken from a phase I, first-in-human, multicenter, open-label dose-escalation trial of ivuxolimab. Adults with locally advanced or metastatic melanoma, renal cell, hepatocellular, or head and neck squamous cell carcinoma were enrolled in the trial. Before TCR sequencing, CD4+ T cells and CD8+ T cells were sorted from peripheral blood as separate populations.

About this clone itself: Its antigen is currently not known. Base quality data are lacking; no much larger clone is found one base away. The same CDR3 arises from other DNA sequences in this sample as well.

The clonotype comes from an adult with an advanced solid tumor such as melanoma, head and neck, liver or kidney cancer. This sample comprised CD4+ or CD8+ T cells sorted from blood, obtained in a trial of the OX40 agonist ivuxolimab.

The sequenced DNA: TGTGCCAGCAGTTTGGATAGGGATGAAAAACTGTTTTTT. This sequence encodes CASSLDRDEKLFF. The chain was built from TRBV27 and TRBJ1-4; the D gene identity is not certain. Spanning cysteine to phenylalanine, the CDR3 consists of 13 amino acids. Only the CDR3 DNA stays, 39 bases, in frame from base 1. The junction shows trimming of 3 bases on V and 6 bases on J, plus 8 bases between the germline ends. CDR1 is given as MNHEY and CDR2 as SMNVEV, both from the germline V gene (reference sequence). Outside the CDR3, residues come from the reference TRBV27 and TRBJ1-4 proteins, so the full variable domain is: EAQVTQNPRYLITVTGKKLTVTCSQNMNHEYMSWYRQDPGLGLRQIYYSMNVEVTDKGDVPEGYKVSRKEKRNFPLILESPSPNQTSLYFCASSLDRDEKLFFGSGTQLSVL.